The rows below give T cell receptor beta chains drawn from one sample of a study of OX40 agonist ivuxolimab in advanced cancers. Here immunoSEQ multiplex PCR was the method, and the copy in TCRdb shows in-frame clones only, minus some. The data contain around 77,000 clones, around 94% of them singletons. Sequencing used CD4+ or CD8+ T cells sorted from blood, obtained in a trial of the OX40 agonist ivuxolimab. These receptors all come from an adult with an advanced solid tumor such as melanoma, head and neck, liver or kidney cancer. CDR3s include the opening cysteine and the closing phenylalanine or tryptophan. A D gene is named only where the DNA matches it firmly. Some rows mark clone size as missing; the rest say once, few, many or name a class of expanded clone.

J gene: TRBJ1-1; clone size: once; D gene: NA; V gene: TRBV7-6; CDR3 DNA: TGTGCCAGCAGCTTATGGGACACTGAAGCTTTCTTT; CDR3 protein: CASSLWDTEAFF
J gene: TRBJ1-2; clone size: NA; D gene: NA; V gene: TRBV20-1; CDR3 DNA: TGCAGTGCTAGTGTTCAGGCCGGCTACACCTTC; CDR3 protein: CSASVQAGYTF
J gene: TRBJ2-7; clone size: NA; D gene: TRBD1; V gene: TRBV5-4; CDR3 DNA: TGTGCCAGCAGCCACCGGGACAGGGGCCACGAGCAGTACTTC; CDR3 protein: CASSHRDRGHEQYF
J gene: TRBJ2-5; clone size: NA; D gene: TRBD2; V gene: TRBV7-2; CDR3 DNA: TGTGCCAGCGGGAGGGCCGGGGTAGAGACCCAGTACTTC; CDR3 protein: CASGRAGVETQYF
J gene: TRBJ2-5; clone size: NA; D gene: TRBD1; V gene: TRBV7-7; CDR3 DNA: TGTGCTAGCAGCTCGGACAGGAGCAAGGAGACCCAGTACTTC; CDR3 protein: CASSSDRSKETQYF
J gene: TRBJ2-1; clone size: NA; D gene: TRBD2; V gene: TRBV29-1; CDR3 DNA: TGCAGCGTTGTCGTACGATTAGCGGGAAGGCATGAGCAGTTCTTC; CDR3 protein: CSVVVRLAGRHEQFF
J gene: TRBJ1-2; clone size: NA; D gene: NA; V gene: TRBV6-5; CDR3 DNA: TGTGCCAGCAGTTACTCCCAGGCCGCCTATTATGGCTACACCTTC; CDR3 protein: CASSYSQAAYYGYTF
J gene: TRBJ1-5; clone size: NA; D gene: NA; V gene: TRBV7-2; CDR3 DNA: TGTGCCAGCACCCGGGGAAGGGGGCCCCAGCATTTT; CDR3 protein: CASTRGRGPQHF
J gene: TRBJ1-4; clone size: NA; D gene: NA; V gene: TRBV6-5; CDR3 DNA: TGTGCCAGCACGCGGACAGCTGCAACTAATGAAAAACTGTTTTTT; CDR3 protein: CASTRTAATNEKLFF
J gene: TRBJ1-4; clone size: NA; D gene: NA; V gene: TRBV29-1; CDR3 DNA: TGCAGCGCGGGGGGACTTACCACAACTAATGAAAAACTGTTTTTT; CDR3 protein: CSAGGLTTTNEKLFF
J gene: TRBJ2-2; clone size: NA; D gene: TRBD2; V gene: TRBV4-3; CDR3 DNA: TGCGCCAGCAGCCACGCGGGAGGGGACGGGGAGCTGTTTTTT; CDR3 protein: CASSHAGGDGELFF
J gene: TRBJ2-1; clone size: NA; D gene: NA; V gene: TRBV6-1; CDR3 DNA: TGTGCCAGCAGTGAAATTTGGACGCAGGGGATACAAGATGAGCAGTTCTTC; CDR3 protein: CASSEIWTQGIQDEQFF
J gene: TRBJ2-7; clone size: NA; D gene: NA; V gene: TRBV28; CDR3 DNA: TGTGCCAGCACAAGCGTACCGAGCTCCTACGAGCAGTACTTC; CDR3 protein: CASTSVPSSYEQYF
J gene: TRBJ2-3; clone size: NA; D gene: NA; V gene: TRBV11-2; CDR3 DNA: TGTGCCAGCAGCCGCTCCGGGGGCACAGATACGCAGTATTTT; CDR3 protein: CASSRSGGTDTQYF
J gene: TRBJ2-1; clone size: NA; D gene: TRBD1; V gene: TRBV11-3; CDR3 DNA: TGTGCCAGCAGCTTAGAACAGGGGGAATACAATGAGCAGTTCTTC; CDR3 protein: CASSLEQGEYNEQFF
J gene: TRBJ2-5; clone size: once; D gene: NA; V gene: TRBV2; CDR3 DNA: TGTGCCAGCAGAGGCTGGTCCTTGGGGGAGACCCAGTACTTC; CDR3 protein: CASRGWSLGETQYF
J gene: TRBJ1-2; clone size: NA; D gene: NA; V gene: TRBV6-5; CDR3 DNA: TGTGCCAGTTTCGGGACGGCTGACTATGGCTACACCTTC; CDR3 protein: CASFGTADYGYTF
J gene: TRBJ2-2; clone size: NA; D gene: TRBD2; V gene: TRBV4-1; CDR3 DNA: TGCGCCAGCAGCCAAGATAGATCGGCTAGCGGCAGCACCGGGGAGCTGTTTTTT; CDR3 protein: CASSQDRSASGSTGELFF
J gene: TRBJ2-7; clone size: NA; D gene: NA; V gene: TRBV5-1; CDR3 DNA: TGCGCCAGCAGACTGGGGGACGCCTACGAGCAGTACTTC; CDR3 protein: CASRLGDAYEQYF
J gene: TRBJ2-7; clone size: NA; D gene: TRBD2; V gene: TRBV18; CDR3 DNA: TGTGCCAGCTCACCCCGCGGGGTAGCGGGAGCCACCTCCTACGAGCAGTACTTC; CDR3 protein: CASSPRGVAGATSYEQYF
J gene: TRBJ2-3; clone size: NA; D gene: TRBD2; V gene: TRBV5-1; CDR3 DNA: TGCGCCAGCAGCACAGGGACTAGCGGGAGGGGCTTTAAGGATACGCAGTATTTT; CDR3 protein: CASSTGTSGRGFKDTQYF
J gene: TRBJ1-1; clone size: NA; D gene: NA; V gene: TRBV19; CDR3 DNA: TGTGCCAGTAGTCCTCCGGGGCAGGGAAGGGGGACTGAAGCTTTCTTT; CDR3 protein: CASSPPGQGRGTEAFF
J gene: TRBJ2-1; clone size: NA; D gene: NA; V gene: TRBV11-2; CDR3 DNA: TGTGCCAGCAGCGAGACGGGGAGCTCCTACAATGAGCAGTTCTTC; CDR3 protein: CASSETGSSYNEQFF
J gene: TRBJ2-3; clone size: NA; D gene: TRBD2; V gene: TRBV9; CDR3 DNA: TGTGCCAGCAGCGCAAAGACTAGCGGGATGGATACGCAGTATTTT; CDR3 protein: CASSAKTSGMDTQYF
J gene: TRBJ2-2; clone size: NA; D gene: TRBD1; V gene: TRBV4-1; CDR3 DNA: TGCGCCAGCCCCGGGACAGGGAGTCCCGGGGAGCTGTTTTTT; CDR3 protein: CASPGTGSPGELFF